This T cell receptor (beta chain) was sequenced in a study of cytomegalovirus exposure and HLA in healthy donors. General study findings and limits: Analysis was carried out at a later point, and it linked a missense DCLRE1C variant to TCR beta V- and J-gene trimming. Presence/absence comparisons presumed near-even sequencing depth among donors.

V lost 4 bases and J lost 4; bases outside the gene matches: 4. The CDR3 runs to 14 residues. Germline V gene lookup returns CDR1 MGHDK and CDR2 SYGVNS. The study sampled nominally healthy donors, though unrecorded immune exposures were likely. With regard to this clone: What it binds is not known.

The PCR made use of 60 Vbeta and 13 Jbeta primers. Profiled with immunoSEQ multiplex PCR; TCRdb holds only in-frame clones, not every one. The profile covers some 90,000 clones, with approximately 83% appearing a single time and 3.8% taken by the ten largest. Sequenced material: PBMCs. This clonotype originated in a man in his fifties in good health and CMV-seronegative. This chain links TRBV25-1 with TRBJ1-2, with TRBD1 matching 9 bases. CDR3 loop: CASSGGTGSYGYTF. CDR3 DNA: TGTGCCAGCAGTGGCGGGACAGGGTCCTATGGCTACACCTTC.